The source of this T cell receptor (beta chain) is a study of T cells after yellow fever vaccination. Study-wide context: Where fractions had low cell numbers, libraries were prepared from them with the SMART-Seq v4 Ultra Low Input RNA kit. Findings and caveats of the study: One caveat is that FACS-sorted repertoires could contain abundant clonotypes contaminating from the bulk population. Weaker overall, the secondary response nonetheless peaked faster (day 5 versus 15).

V was trimmed by 7 bases and J by 0 bases, leaving 11 bases between them. CDR3 length equals 14 residues. From germline, CDR1 is SGHRS and CDR2 YFSETQ. A universal primer site and UMIs were added as TCR cDNA was made by 5'RACE template switching. TCRdb ran MiXCR on the 5' RACE reads and lists one entry per CDR3 protein. The sample lists a few hundred thousand distinct CDR3 sequences, about 17% occurring once. There are many counts of this clonotype. Its antigen is still unknown. The clonotype was recovered from a young man who received the YFV17D yellow fever vaccine. The specimen was PBMCs, collected about 5 days after the first yellow fever vaccination. V and J are TRBV5-1 and TRBJ2-1; D may match TRBD1 or TRBD2 (5 bases each). The CDR3 DNA sequence: TGCGCCAGCGGGGGACGGGGCTCCTACAATGAGCAGTTCTTC. Translated, it gives CASGGRGSYNEQFF.